This T cell receptor (beta chain) was sequenced during a study of CD8+ T cells in alopecia areata. Overall study: Treatment comprised oral tofacitinib, 5 to 10 mg twice daily, in treated patients.

This clone was seen only once. Its antigen is unknown. Germline V lookup: CDR1 SGHTA, CDR2 FQGTGA. CDR3 size: 15 residues. The V gene end was trimmed by 5 bases and the J gene end by 0 bases; junction bases not matched to a gene: 5. cDNA prepared by RNA extraction and subsequent reverse transcription served as the template for sequencing. Assay: immunoSEQ multiplex PCR; the TCRdb copy retains only in-frame clones and omits some. The table lists roughly 200,000 clones, roughly 63% of them singletons, with approximately 1.7% in the top ten. Study-level points and caveats: Sequencing of scalp tissue also captures the resident alphabeta T cells of normal skin.

Lesional scalp tissue (obtained by punch biopsy) and peripheral blood were collected from alopecia areata patients. This TCR was sampled from a human donor with alopecia areata. The rearrangement uses TRBV7-3 and TRBJ2-3; 7 nucleotides align to TRBD2. The sample was CD4+ T cells sorted from blood, taken at week 0. In DNA, the CDR3 is TGTGCCAGCAGCCCCAAGCGGGGAAGCACAGATACGCAGTATTTT. Protein product: CASSPKRGSTDTQYF.